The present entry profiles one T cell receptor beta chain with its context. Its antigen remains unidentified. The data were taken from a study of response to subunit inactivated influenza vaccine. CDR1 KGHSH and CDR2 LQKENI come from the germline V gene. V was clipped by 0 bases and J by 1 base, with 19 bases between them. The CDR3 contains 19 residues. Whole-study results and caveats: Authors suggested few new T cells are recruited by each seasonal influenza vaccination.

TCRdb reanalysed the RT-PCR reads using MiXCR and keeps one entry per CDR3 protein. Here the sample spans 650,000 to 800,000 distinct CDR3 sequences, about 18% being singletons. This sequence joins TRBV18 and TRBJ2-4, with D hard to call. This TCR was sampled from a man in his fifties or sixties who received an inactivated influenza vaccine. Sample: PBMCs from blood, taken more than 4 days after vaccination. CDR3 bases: TGTGCCAGCTCACCACCGGGCACTTTAGATAGTTTCGCCAAAAACATTCAGTACTTC. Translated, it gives CASSPPGTLDSFAKNIQYF. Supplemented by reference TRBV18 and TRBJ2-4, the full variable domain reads NAGVMQNPRHLVRRRGQEARLRCSPMKGHSHVYWYRQLPEEGLKFMVYLQKENIIDESGMPKERFSAEFPKEGPSILRIQQVVRGDSAAYFCASSPPGTLDSFAKNIQYFGAGTRLSVL.